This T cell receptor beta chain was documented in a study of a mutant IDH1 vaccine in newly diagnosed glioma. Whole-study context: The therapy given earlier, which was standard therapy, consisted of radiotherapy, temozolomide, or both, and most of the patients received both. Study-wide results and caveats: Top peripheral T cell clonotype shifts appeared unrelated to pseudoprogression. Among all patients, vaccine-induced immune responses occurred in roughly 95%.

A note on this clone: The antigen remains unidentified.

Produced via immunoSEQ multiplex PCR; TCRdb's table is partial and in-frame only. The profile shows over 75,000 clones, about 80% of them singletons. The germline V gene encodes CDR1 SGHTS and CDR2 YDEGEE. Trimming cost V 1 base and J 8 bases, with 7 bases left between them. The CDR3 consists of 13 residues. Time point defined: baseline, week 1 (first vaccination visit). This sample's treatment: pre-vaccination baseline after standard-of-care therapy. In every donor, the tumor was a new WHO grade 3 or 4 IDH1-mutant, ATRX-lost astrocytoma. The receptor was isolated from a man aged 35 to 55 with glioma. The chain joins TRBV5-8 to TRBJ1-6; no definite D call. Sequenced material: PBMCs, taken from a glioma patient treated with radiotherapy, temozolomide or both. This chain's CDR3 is CASSLLIDSPLHF. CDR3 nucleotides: TGTGCCAGCAGCTTGCTCATAGATTCACCCCTCCACTTT.